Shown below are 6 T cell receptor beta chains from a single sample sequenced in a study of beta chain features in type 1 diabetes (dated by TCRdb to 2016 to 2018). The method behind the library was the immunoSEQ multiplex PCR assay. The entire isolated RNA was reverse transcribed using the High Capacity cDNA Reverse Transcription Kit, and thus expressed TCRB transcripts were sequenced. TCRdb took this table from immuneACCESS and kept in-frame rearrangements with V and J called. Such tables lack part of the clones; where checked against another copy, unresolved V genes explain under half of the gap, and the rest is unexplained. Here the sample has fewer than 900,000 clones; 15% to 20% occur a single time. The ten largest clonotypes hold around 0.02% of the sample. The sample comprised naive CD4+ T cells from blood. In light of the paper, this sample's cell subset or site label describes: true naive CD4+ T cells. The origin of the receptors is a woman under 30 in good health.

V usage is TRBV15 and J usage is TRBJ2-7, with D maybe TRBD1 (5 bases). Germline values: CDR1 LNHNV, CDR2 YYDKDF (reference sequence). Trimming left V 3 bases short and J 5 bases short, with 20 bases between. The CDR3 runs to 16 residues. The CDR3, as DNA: TGTGCCACCAGCAGTGCCACAGGCAATAGGGCTGACGAGCAGTACTTC. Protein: CATSSATGNRADEQYF.

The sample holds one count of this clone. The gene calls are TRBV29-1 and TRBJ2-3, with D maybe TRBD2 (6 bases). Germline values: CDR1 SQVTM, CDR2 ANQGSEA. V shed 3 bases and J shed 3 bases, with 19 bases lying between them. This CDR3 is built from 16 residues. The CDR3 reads CSVETGWTNDTDTQYF. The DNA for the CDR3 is TGCAGCGTTGAGACCGGGTGGACTAACGATACAGATACGCAGTATTTT.

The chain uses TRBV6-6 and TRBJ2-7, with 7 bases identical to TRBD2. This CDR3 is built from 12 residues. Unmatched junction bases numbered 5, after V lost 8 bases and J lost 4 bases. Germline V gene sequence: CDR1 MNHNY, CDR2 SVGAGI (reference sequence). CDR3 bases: TGTGCCAGCCAGGACGGGGGGTACGAGCAGTACTTC. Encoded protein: CASQDGGYEQYF.

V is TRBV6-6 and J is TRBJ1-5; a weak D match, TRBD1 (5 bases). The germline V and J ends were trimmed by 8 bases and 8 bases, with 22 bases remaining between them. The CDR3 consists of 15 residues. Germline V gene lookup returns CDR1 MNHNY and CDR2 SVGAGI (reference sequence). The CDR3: CASRGVQGREEPQHF. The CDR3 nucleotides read TGTGCCAGCCGTGGGGTTCAGGGTAGAGAGGAGCCCCAGCATTTT.

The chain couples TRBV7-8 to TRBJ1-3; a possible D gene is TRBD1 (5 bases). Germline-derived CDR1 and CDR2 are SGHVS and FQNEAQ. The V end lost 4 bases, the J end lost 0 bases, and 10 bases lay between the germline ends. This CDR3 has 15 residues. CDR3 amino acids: CASSSGPSSGNTIYF. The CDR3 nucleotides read TGTGCCAGCAGCTCGGGACCGAGCTCTGGAAACACCATATATTTT.

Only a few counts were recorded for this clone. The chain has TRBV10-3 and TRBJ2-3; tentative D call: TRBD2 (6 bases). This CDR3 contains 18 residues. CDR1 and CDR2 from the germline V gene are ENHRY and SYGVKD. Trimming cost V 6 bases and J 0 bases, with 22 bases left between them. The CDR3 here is CAIRQSAGQGHSTDTQYF. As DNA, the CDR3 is TGTGCCATCAGGCAGTCTGCGGGGCAGGGTCACAGCACAGATACGCAGTATTTT.